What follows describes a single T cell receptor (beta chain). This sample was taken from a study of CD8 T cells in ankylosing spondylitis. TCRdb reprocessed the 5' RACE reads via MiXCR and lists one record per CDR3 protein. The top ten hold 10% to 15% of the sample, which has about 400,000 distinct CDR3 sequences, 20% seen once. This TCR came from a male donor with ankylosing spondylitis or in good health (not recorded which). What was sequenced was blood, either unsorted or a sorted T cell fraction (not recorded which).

As DNA, the CDR3 is TGTGCCAGCCTGGGACAGGGGGGCACCGGGGAGCTGTTTTTT. Its translation: CASLGQGGTGELFF. The V and J genes are TRBV12-3 or TRBV12-4 and TRBJ2-2; TRBD1 matches at 11 bases. There are 14 residues in the CDR3. Trimming took 8 bases from V and 4 from J; bases not matched to a gene: 3.